This passage covers 2 T cell receptor beta chains from one sample sequenced in a study of T cells in women clearing cervical HPV infection (dated by TCRdb to 2017 to 2018). Library prep was done by the immunoSEQ multiplex PCR assay. TCRdb re-hosts the immuneACCESS table, in-frame sequences only. Its copies lack some clones; in the studies checked, an unresolved V gene accounts for under half of them, and the cause for the rest is not known. The sample has 30,000 to 50,000 clones on record. Clones ranked in the top ten supply around 5% of the sample. The sample taken for sequencing was blood buffy coat. These TCRs come from a woman between 18 and 69 years old with a cervical HPV16 infection that either progressed to CIN3+ or cleared (not recorded which).

Details on this clone: The CDR3 extends 3 residues past the end of the read, so its final part is completed from the germline J gene. The V gene is TRBV2, the J gene TRBJ2-2, with TRBD2 matching 9 bases. Trimming took 4 bases from V and 3 from J; bases not matched to a gene: 15. Germline CDR1 is SNHLY and CDR2 is FYNNEI. This CDR3 contains 19 residues. The covered CDR3 bases are TGTGCCAGCAGTGGATCGGCGGGGGGGCCGGGATTCGACACCGGGGAG. It encodes CASSGSAGGPGFDTGE. From start to end, the CDR3 is CASSGSAGGPGFDTGELFF.

Comments on this clone: The read ends 3 residues early relative to the CDR3; the germline J gene fills the gap. The rearrangement links TRBV7-9 to TRBJ2-7; D unresolved. Germline lookup yields CDR1 SEHNR and CDR2 FQNEAQ (reference sequence). The length of the CDR3 is 14 residues. V was cut by 3 bases and J by 5 bases, with 14 bases left in between. The part of the CDR3 DNA that was read is TGTGCCAGCAGCTTCTCTAGTTCTACCAACGAG. Translation gives CASSFSSSTNE. The complete CDR3 protein is CASSFSSSTNEQYF.